This is a list of T cell receptor beta chains from one sample in a study of blood T cell repertoires in COVID-19. Profiling relied on immunoSEQ multiplex PCR, and the TCRdb table lists in-frame clones only, not all of them. The table lists approximately 190,000 clones, roughly 80% of them singletons. Input material: peripheral blood. These receptors were taken from an older woman with COVID-19, enrolled during active disease. CDR3s include the opening cysteine and the closing phenylalanine or tryptophan. A D gene is named only where the DNA matches it firmly. Only some rows state a clone size, as once, few, many or a class for expanded clones.

once | - | TRBJ2-1 | 14 | TRBV7-3 | TGTGCCAGCAGCCGGAGGATCGCGGAAGATGAGCAGTTCTTC | CASSRRIAEDEQFF
once | - | TRBJ2-1 | 15 | TRBV27 | TGTGCCAGCAGTTTAGGAGTCGGCCTCTACAATGAGCAGTTCTTC | CASSLGVGLYNEQFF
- | TRBD1 | TRBJ1-6 | 17 | TRBV28 | TGTGCCAGCAGTTCTGACGGGACAGGGGTCCATAATTCACCCCTCCACTTT | CASSSDGTGVHNSPLHF
- | TRBD2 | TRBJ2-1 | 16 | TRBV7-3 | TGTGCCAGCAGCTTAGGGAGCGGGAGGAGCTACAATGAGCAGTTCTTC | CASSLGSGRSYNEQFF
few | TRBD2 | TRBJ2-7 | 13 | TRBV14 | TGTGCCAGCAGCCAAGGGACTAGCGGGACCATACACTTC | CASSQGTSGTIHF
few | - | TRBJ2-2 | 15 | TRBV18 | TGTGCCAGCACCGCCGCGGGTGCGGGCACCGGGGAGCTGTTTTTT | CASTAAGAGTGELFF
once | - | TRBJ2-2 | 15 | TRBV5-6 | TGTGCCAGCAGCTTGGGTGGCGGTCCCACCGGGGAGCTGTTTTTT | CASSLGGGPTGELFF
- | - | TRBJ2-3 | 15 | TRBV6-5 | TGTGCCAGTACCTCAGGAACCTCTAGCACAGATACGCAGTATTTT | CASTSGTSSTDTQYF
- | - | TRBJ2-2 | 15 | TRBV25-1 | TGTGCCAGCAAGGCACAGGGTTTCTCGCCCGGGGAGCTGTTTTTT | CASKAQGFSPGELFF
- | TRBD1 | TRBJ2-4 | 14 | TRBV5-1 | TGCGCCAGCCGAGACACAGGGGGCTTAGACATTCAGTACTTC | CASRDTGGLDIQYF
- | - | TRBJ1-1 | 10 | TRBV6-5 | TGTGCCAGCGCACTTCTCTTTGCTTTCTTT | CASALLFAFF
- | - | TRBJ1-1 | 13 | TRBV7-2 | TGTGCCAGCAGCTTGGTGGGCGACACTGAAGCTTTCTTT | CASSLVGDTEAFF
- | TRBD1 | TRBJ1-2 | 15 | TRBV6-5 | TGTGCCAGCAGTTACACAGACAGGGGGCGGGCTGGCTACACCTTC | CASSYTDRGRAGYTF